The entry below describes one T cell receptor beta chain. No cognate antigen has been identified for it. Base quality data are lacking; no much larger clone is found one base away. Donors were healthy HIV-negative adults with no recently reported acute infections or vaccinations. Every donor was a Caucasian adult living in Nashville, Tennessee, USA. CD4+ T cells were enriched by magnetic negative selection; naive cells were then positively selected on CD45RA, and the negative fraction formed the memory subset. After blood collection by leukapheresis, PBMCs were isolated using Ficoll-Histopaque density gradient centrifugation and then cryopreserved in the vapor phase of liquid nitrogen. Purity and quantity of every magnetically sorted T cell population were checked by analytical flow cytometry. Genomic DNA was isolated from each sorted fraction and quantified by UV absorbance on a Nanodrop 2000c. The data are from a study of shared clonotypes between healthy human individuals (dated by TCRdb to the early 2020s). Some background on the complete study: The cohort comprised a couple of women and a few men aged 18 to 49 years. For each donor, CD4 naive and CD4 memory were each run on three plates, CD8 naive on two plates, and CD8 memory on one plate. To estimate repertoire size and how much clonotypes are shared between individuals, the study performed deep sequencing of blood TCR repertoires from a handful of healthy adults. Different laboratories and diverse techniques were used to prepare libraries and sequence TCR repertoires, to increase sequencing depth and limit assay-specific biases. Leukapheresis yielded between about 0.85 and 9 billion PBMCs per donor. Points the paper makes about the study in general: Rarefaction of sorted-subset datasets indicated incomplete sequencing despite the large sequencing depth. About 4.5% of naive CD4, roughly 3.6% of naive CD8, approximately 2% of memory CD4, and about 0.4% of memory CD8 clonotypes were shared across several donors. Estimated clonotype richness was generally larger for naive than for memory subsets. Sampling was restricted to blood, and TCR repertoires in tissue are likely to differ from TCR repertoires in blood. Clonotypes shared by all four sorted-subset donors showed higher generation probabilities than non-shared clonotypes. The genetic and exposure-history diversity represented was limited by the small number of donors. Pairwise subsampling indicated that sequencing depth was expected to affect the degree of clonotype sharing among donors.

Based on the germline V gene, the CDR1 and CDR2 sequences are SNHLY and FYNNEI. From the cysteine through the phenylalanine, the CDR3 covers 14 amino acids. Only the CDR3 portion is preserved as DNA: 42 bases, with reading frame beginning at the first base. Ends trimmed: V by 3 bases, J by 6 bases; bases unmatched to a gene: 6. TCR CDR3 regions were amplified from genomic DNA by multiplex PCR using the deep immunoSEQ assay. Extracted genomic DNA from each cell subset was distributed evenly across all wells of several immunoSEQ 96-well plates, and each plate was treated as a replicate. For sorted subsets, around 200 ng genomic DNA, equal to 30,000 or so T cell genomes, was loaded into each replicate PCR. Purified libraries were quantified with a Qubit 3.0 fluorometer, sized on a Bioanalyzer 2100, and re-quantified with the KAPA Library Quantification kit. Every immunoSEQ 96-well plate was sequenced on a dedicated single-read 150-cycle Illumina NextSeq 550 flow cell. The paper's data handling went like this. The immunoSEQ output contained only junctional sequences without quality scores, so filtering could not match that applied to full-length reads. To assign V/J genes and CDR3, sequences were annotated against IMGT germline references using PyIR, a Python wrapper for IgBLAST v1.9. Reads were filtered out if the reads had weak V/J assignments (E-value above 1e-6), no CDR3, stop codons, out-of-frame junctions, or ambiguous translated residues. A V3J clonotype was defined by an identical inferred V gene, J gene, and CDR3 amino acid sequence. The percentage overlap between two repertoires was calculated by dividing the number of shared unique clonotypes by the size of the smaller repertoire. Richness of each repertoire was evaluated using RTK rarefaction, the Chao1 estimator, and Recon v2.1 estimates of unobserved clonotypes. For all TCRbeta clonotypes obtained by the gDNA method from a few donors, generation probabilities were computed with OLGA. TCRdb provides this immuneACCESS table in a form limited to in-frame rearrangements. Some clones are lacking; in checked studies, under half of them reflect an unresolved V gene, and why the rest are absent is not known. V, J and clone size are taken as reported in that table, and D and trimming were inferred from the DNA itself. The sample table holds about 2.4 million clones, of which roughly 93% were seen once. The ten largest account for around 0.37% of the sample.

The sequence derives from a man aged 18 to 29 in good health. Some clones in this sample may be carry-over from other donors' samples. The sequencing input was naive CD4+ T cells from PBMCs. The cell subset or site label corresponds to: CD45RA+ positively selected. In this chain, TRBV2 is recombined with TRBJ2-7; 9 bases in the middle match TRBD1. Here is the DNA: TGTGCCAGCAGTGAGGAGGACAGGGGAGGCGAGCAGTACTTC. Its coded protein is CASSEEDRGGEQYF.